This T cell receptor (beta chain) was sequenced during a study of blood T cell repertoires in COVID-19. As for the study in general: Italy, Spain and the United States were the sources of the convalescent and acute COVID-19 samples. The cDNA or gDNA used as material had been derived from T cells, B-cell-depleted T cells, or PBMCs.

CDR1 is MDHEN, CDR2 SYDVKM, per germline. The CDR3 is 13 residues long. V shed 5 bases, J shed 4 bases, and the junction held 5 bases outside the gene matches. Clones were sequenced by immunoSEQ multiplex PCR, and TCRdb holds only the in-frame ones, with some missing. The data contain 95,000 to 150,000 clones, around 88% of them singletons. Input material: peripheral blood. The chain uses TRBV28 and TRBJ2-7, with TRBD1 matching over 7 bases. This TCR came from a woman in her forties or fifties with active or convalescent COVID-19. Written as DNA, the CDR3 is TGTGCCAGCAGTAGTGACAGGGAGTACGAGCAGTACTTC. As protein: CASSSDREYEQYF.